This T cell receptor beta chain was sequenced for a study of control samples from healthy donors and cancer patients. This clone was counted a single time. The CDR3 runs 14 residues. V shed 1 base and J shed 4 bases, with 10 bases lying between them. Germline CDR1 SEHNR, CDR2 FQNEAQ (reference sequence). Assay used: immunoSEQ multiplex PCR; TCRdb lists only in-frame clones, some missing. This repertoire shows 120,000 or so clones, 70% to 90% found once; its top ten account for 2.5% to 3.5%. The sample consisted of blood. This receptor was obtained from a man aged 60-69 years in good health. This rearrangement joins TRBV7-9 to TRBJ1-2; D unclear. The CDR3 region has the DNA TGTGCCAGCAGCTTAGTTACTCTTTCCTATGGCTACACCTTC. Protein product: CASSLVTLSYGYTF. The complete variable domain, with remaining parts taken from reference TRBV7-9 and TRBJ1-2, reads DTGVSQNPRHKITKRGQNVTFRCDPISEHNRLYWYRQTLGQGPEFLTYFQNEAQLEKSRLLSDRFSAERPKGSFSTLEIQRTEQGDSAMYLCASSLVTLSYGYTFGSGTRLTVV.